This T cell receptor beta chain was captured in a study of post-analysis software for immune sequencing data. Overall study results and limits: The study found TRBV5-6, TRBV5-1 and TRBV20-1 among a handful of TRBV segments more frequent in patients than controls.

A word on this clonotype: Its antigen is unidentified.

TCR beta libraries were prepared from cDNA with unique molecular identifiers. Each CDR3 protein gets one entry after TCRdb re-called the PCR reads with MiXCR. The table includes hundreds of thousands of distinct CDR3 sequences, about 40% detected once. The V end lost 7 bases, the J end lost 1 base, and 13 bases lay between the germline ends. The CDR3 is 14 amino acids. The germline CDR1 and CDR2 sequences are MNHEY and SVGAGI. The receptor's source is a girl aged 2-10 years with multiple sclerosis. Sequencing was performed on blood. This chain connects TRBV6-5 to TRBJ2-5, with a tentative D call TRBD1 (6 bases). Written as DNA, the CDR3 is TGTGCCAGCAAATTAGGACAGATCCAAGAGACCCAGTACTTC. It specifies CASKLGQIQETQYF.